Listed below are T cell receptor beta chains from one sample, sequenced in a study of blood T cell repertoires in COVID-19. The protocol was immunoSEQ multiplex PCR, while the TCRdb copy is restricted to in-frame clones and leaves out a portion. The repertoire holds around 130,000 clones, with about four fifths as singletons. The sequenced material came from peripheral blood. The receptors were gathered from a man aged 40-55 years with active or convalescent COVID-19. The CDR3 runs from the conserved cysteine through the conserved F or W. The D gene is left open where the match is weak. Clone size appears in some rows only: once, few, many, or a class for an expanded clone.

.	17	TRBV19	TRBD1	TRBJ2-6	TGTGCCAGTAGTCCGACAGGGGTCCCCTCTGGGGCCAACGTCCTGACTTTC	CASSPTGVPSGANVLTF
.	17	TRBV9	TRBD2	TRBJ2-2	TGTGCCAGCAGCGTAGAGCTGGCGGGGGGGCCAACCGGGGAGCTGTTTTTT	CASSVELAGGPTGELFF
.	14	TRBV3-1/TRBV3-2	TRBD1	TRBJ1-6	TGTGCCAGCAGCCGGCGGGACAGGGGTTCACCCCTCCACTTT	CASSRRDRGSPLHF
.	15	TRBV11-3	TRBD1	TRBJ2-3	TGTGCCAGCAGCTTCACAGGGGGCGGGCCAGATACGCAGTATTTT	CASSFTGGGPDTQYF
.	16	TRBV4-3	.	TRBJ1-6	TGCGCCAGCAGCCAAGCTGCCGGGGTGAATAATTCACCCCTCCACTTT	CASSQAAGVNNSPLHF
.	16	TRBV21-1	.	TRBJ2-5	TGTGCCAGCAGCAACTGTCGTTGGGACAGGCAAGAGACCCAGTACTTC	CASSNCRWDRQETQYF
.	12	TRBV20-1	.	TRBJ2-7	TGCAGTGCTAGTTCGGGGTTCCTCGAGCAGTACTTC	CSASSGFLEQYF
.	15	TRBV19	.	TRBJ1-1	TGTGCCAGTATCACTTCCCGTTTAGGGAGGACTGAAGCTTTCTTT	CASITSRLGRTEAFF
few	15	TRBV2	TRBD1	TRBJ1-1	TGTGCCAGCAGTGTGGACAGGCAGATGAACACTGAAGCTTTCTTT	CASSVDRQMNTEAFF
.	14	TRBV10-3	.	TRBJ2-1	TGTGCCATCAGTGTTCGGGGGGACAACAATGAGCAGTTCTTC	CAISVRGDNNEQFF
few	13	TRBV12-3/TRBV12-4	TRBD1	TRBJ1-2	TGTGCCAGCAGCCCGACAGGGTTCTATGGCTACACCTTC	CASSPTGFYGYTF